This T cell receptor (beta chain) was recovered during a study of blood T cell repertoires in COVID-19. Overall study context: Acute-phase and convalescent COVID-19 samples originated in the United States, Italy and Spain. T cells, B-cell-depleted T cells, or PBMCs provided the cDNA or gDNA that served as material.

Germline V gene lookup returns CDR1 LGHDT and CDR2 YNNKEL (reference sequence). The J segment lost 7 bases and the V segment lost 2 bases, leaving 8 bases of the junction unmatched. This CDR3 region has 17 residues. Seattle participants joined during active infection and were tracked over time. In the source study's methods: Counts of nucleated cells, estimated from reference gene primer amplification, were obtained. The table came from immunoSEQ multiplex PCR; TCRdb's copy has only in-frame clones and leaves some out. The V and J calls and clone size are taken from that table; D and trimming were inferred from the DNA. The table records about 320,000 clones, roughly 89% of them present only once.

The receptor was derived from a woman aged 25 to 39 with COVID-19, enrolled during active disease. The sample consisted of peripheral blood. The chain uses TRBV3-1 (or the pseudogene TRBV3-2) and TRBJ2-1; TRBD2 matches at 13 bases. CDR3 loop: CASSQTSGGDGGNEQFF. CDR3 DNA sequence: TGTGCCAGCAGCCAAACTAGCGGGGGGGATGGAGGGAATGAGCAGTTCTTC.